This T cell receptor beta chain comes out of a study of T-cell reconstitution after alpha-beta-depleted transplantation in children listed by TCRdb under 2016. General notes on the study: Using TCR repertoire profiling, the study quantitatively followed how T-cell immune reconstitution unfolded in children after TCRalphabeta/CD19-depleted allogeneic hematopoietic cell transplantation.

V has 2 bases trimmed and J has 11 bases trimmed; junction bases matching no gene number 5. From cysteine to phenylalanine, the CDR3 is 12 amino acids long. This entry keeps only the CDR3 DNA: 36 bases, framed from base 1. Taken from the germline V gene, the CDR1 and CDR2 loops are KGHSH and LQKENI. The treatment or condition label corresponds to: allogeneic hematopoietic cell transplantation with graft depleted of TCRalphabeta T cells and CD19 B cells. TCRalphabeta/CD19-depleted allogeneic hematopoietic cell grafts were given to the transplant recipients, all of whom were children. In its sample, this clonotype was seen many times. Its antigen has not been determined. Within one base of it there is no much larger clone, and no base qualities were kept. Library preparation employed PCR. Data came from an Illumina HiSeq 2500. TCR libraries were prepared with molecular barcoding, using unique molecular identifiers to normalize TCRbeta repertoire quantification. TCRdb reprocessed the public reads (quality trimming at Q25 with fastp, clone calling with MiXCR) and kept in-frame beta chains. Each entry is one CDR3 protein sequence, shown with its most common DNA and genes. Within this sample are about 240,000 distinct CDR3 sequences, with about a quarter of them counted one time only. The top ten clones comprise roughly 2.6% of the sample.

The paper's findings and limits, for the study overall: The apparently early recovery of alphabetaT-cell counts about two months after transplant reportedly depended on only several hundred rapidly expanded clones that came from non-depleted graft cells. The frequencies of hyperexpanded clones fell over the following months, and after one year, T-cell counts and TCRbeta diversity were mostly attributed to newly produced T cells. The high TCRbeta diversity at day 60 in some patients was ascribed to recipient T cells and intrathymic progenitors that had survived conditioning.

The sequence came from a girl aged 2-9 years with Fanconi anemia, due to receive a stem cell transplant. The chain employs TRBV18 and TRBJ1-2; 7 bases in the junction line up with TRBD1. Material: PBMCs, obtained before TCRalphabeta/CD19-depleted stem cell transplant. The CDR3 sequence is CASSPKGQSYTF. DNA sequence: TGTGCCAGCTCACCAAAGGGACAGTCGTACACCTTC.